The clone carrying this T cell receptor beta chain has only a few counts. Its antigen is as yet unknown. These data originate in a study of cytomegalovirus exposure and HLA in healthy donors. Study-wide results and caveats: The sole available immune exposure information was CMV serostatus. Analysis performed later found roughly 18,000 TCR beta sequences associated with HLA alleles at 0.05 false discovery rate. Clonal expansion was found to be greater in HLA-associated TCR beta chains than in equally common others in a later analysis.

The PCR made use of 60 Vbeta and 13 Jbeta primers. TCRdb keeps only in-frame clones here, not all; method: immunoSEQ multiplex PCR. The repertoire holds about 280,000 clones, with approximately 90% as singletons. This receptor was obtained from a woman between 18 and 30 years old in good health and CMV-seronegative. What was sequenced was PBMCs.

The chain's CDR3 is CASSELPYEQYF. The CDR3 coding sequence is TGTGCCAGCAGTGAACTGCCCTACGAGCAGTACTTC. The V call is TRBV25-1, the J call TRBJ2-5; no firm D call. The J call is doubtful: the DNA matches TRBJ2-7 better. Germline values: CDR1 MGHDK, CDR2 SYGVNS. The length of the CDR3 is 12 residues.